These 28 T cell receptor beta chains came from one sample sequenced in a study of shared clonotypes between healthy human individuals. The table came from immunoSEQ multiplex PCR; TCRdb's copy has only in-frame clones and leaves some out. This repertoire shows hundreds of thousands of clones, about four fifths found once; its top ten account for under 15%. The specimen was PBMCs. These receptors all stem from a woman aged 40 to 55 in good health. Some clones in this sample may be carry-over from other donors' samples.

The chain employs TRBV10-3 and TRBJ1-1; no clear D. Germline-derived CDR1 and CDR2 are ENHRY and SYGVKD. Trimming cost V 0 bases and J 1 base, with 3 bases left between them. This CDR3 has 13 residues. Here the CDR3 DNA reads TGTGCCATCAGTGAGTCGAAGAACACTGAAGCTTTCTTT. Translated: CAISESKNTEAFF.

This clone was seen just once. The germline gene is not matched at one end of the junction; a read error may be the cause. The CDR3 here is CASSFSGGWGADF. As DNA, the CDR3 is TGTGCCAGCAGCTTTTCCGGGGGCTGGGGGGCGGACTTC. The chain combines TRBV7-2 with TRBJ2-5; the D call may be TRBD1 or TRBD2 (6 bases each). The CDR3 loop spans 13 amino acids. CDR1 and CDR2 from the germline V gene are SGHTA and FQGNSA.

The chain employs TRBV27 and TRBJ1-4, with no clear D. CDR1 is MNHEY, CDR2 SMNVEV, per germline (reference sequence). Trimming stripped 2 bases from V and 8 bases from J, with 6 bases between. The CDR3 contains 12 residues. Written as DNA, the CDR3 is TGTGCCAGCAGTTTAATCGGCGAAAAACTGTTTTTT. Protein sequence: CASSLIGEKLFF.

The chain has TRBV6-5 and TRBJ1-1, with TRBD1 matching over 7 bases. Germline lookup yields CDR1 MNHEY and CDR2 SVGAGI. The CDR3 totals 14 residues. Trimming cost V 7 bases and J 4 bases; bases outside gene matches: 9. The CDR3 sequence: CASTSRAGGTEAFF. The CDR3, as DNA: TGTGCCAGCACCTCCCGGGCAGGGGGCACTGAAGCTTTCTTT.

The chain joins TRBV5-4 to TRBJ2-2; D may be TRBD1 (6 bases). V was clipped by 5 bases and J by 0 bases, with 17 bases between them. CDR1 is SGHNT and CDR2 is YYREEE in the germline V gene (reference sequence). This CDR3 contains 17 residues. CDR3 sequence: CASRAEVGGANTGELFF. CDR3 DNA sequence: TGTGCCAGCAGAGCGGAGGTAGGGGGAGCGAACACCGGGGAGCTGTTTTTT.

The gene calls are TRBV28 and TRBJ1-2; tentatively, D is TRBD1 (5 bases). The CDR3 is made up of 14 amino acids. V dropped 5 bases and J dropped 2 bases, with 12 bases sitting between them. Germline CDR1 and CDR2: MDHEN and SYDVKM. In nucleotides, the CDR3 is TGTGCCAGCAGTCCTCCGACAGCCAACTATGGCTACACCTTC. Residues: CASSPPTANYGYTF.

The rearrangement uses TRBV5-1 and TRBJ2-3; tentatively, D is TRBD2 (5 bases). The CDR3 has 16 amino acids. Germline CDR1 SGHRS, CDR2 YFSETQ. V lost 0 bases and J 0 bases, leaving 11 bases between the germline ends. CDR3 nucleotides: TGCGCCAGCAGCTTGGGGTGGGGAGCTAGCACAGATACGCAGTATTTT. Residues: CASSLGWGASTDTQYF. Full variable domain (rest looked up from reference TRBV5-1 and TRBJ2-3): KAGVTQTPRYLIKTRGQQVTLSCSPISGHRSVSWYQQTPGQGLQFLFEYFSETQRNKGNFPGRFSGRQFSNSRSEMNVSTLELGDSALYLCASSLGWGASTDTQYFGPGTRLTVL.

V gene TRBV6-1 combines with J gene TRBJ2-7, with TRBD2 matching over 9 bases. Germline V gives CDR1 MNHNS, CDR2 SASEGT. The CDR3 runs 13 residues. V lost 7 bases to trimming and J lost 3 bases; unmatched junction nucleotides: 4. The CDR3 spells CASKIAGVYEQYF. DNA for the CDR3: TGTGCCAGCAAAATAGCGGGGGTCTACGAGCAGTACTTC.

The chain has TRBV28 and TRBJ1-5; possible D gene TRBD1, 5 bases. This CDR3 contains 18 residues. Deletions cut 1 base from V and 1 base from J, with 17 bases between. Germline CDR1 and CDR2: MDHEN and SYDVKM. The CDR3 sequence is CASSLSPWGDRSNQPQHF. The CDR3 nucleotides read TGTGCCAGCAGTTTATCACCCTGGGGGGATCGCAGCAATCAGCCCCAGCATTTT.

The chain links TRBV7-3 to TRBJ1-1, with 7 positions matching TRBD1. Trimming cost V 1 base and J 0 bases; bases outside gene matches: 2. The CDR3 covers 15 residues. Germline V CDR1 and CDR2: SGHTA, FQGTGA. DNA of the CDR3: TGTGCCAGCAGCTTAAAAGGGGGCATGAACACTGAAGCTTTCTTT. Translated: CASSLKGGMNTEAFF.

The chain links TRBV7-9 to TRBJ2-3, with unresolved D. CDR3 length equals 15 residues. The germline V gene has CDR1 SEHNR and CDR2 FQNEAQ (reference sequence). Trimming left V 1 base short and J 2 bases short, with 10 bases between. The CDR3 is CASSLEGRPTDTQYF. The DNA of the CDR3 is TGTGCCAGCAGCTTAGAAGGCAGGCCCACAGATACGCAGTATTTT.

This chain uses TRBV11-3 with TRBJ2-1; 9 nucleotides match TRBD2. The CDR3 totals 16 residues. Germline loops: CDR1 SGHNT, CDR2 YENEEA. V was clipped by 5 bases and J by 2 bases; unmatched bases: 7. CDR3 sequence (DNA): TGTGCCAGCAGCCCTCGTAGCGGGAGACCCTACAATGAGCAGTTCTTC. Protein sequence: CASSPRSGRPYNEQFF.

V is TRBV7-9 and J is TRBJ2-1; 7 bases are shared with TRBD1. The CDR3 has 18 amino acids. V was pared by 0 bases and J by 0 bases, with 8 bases of the junction left unmatched. CDR1 is SEHNR, CDR2 FQNEAQ, per germline (reference sequence). CDR3 nucleotide sequence: TGTGCCAGCAGCTTAGCCCAGGGACAGACAAGCTCCTACAATGAGCAGTTCTTC. Translation: CASSLAQGQTSSYNEQFF.

CDR3 loop: CASSVGGGTSPYEQYF. CDR3 DNA sequence: TGTGCCAGCAGCGTAGGTGGCGGGACTAGCCCCTACGAGCAGTACTTC. The gene calls are TRBV9 and TRBJ2-7, with 9 bases lining up with TRBD2. The CDR3 is made up of 16 amino acids. Germline CDR1 is SGDLS and CDR2 is YYNGEE. The J segment lost 2 bases and the V segment lost 0 bases, leaving 6 bases of the junction unmatched.

This sequence joins TRBV5-5 and TRBJ1-1; D unresolved. V was cut by 0 bases and J by 1 base, with 7 bases left in between. Germline loops: CDR1 SGHKS, CDR2 YYEKEE (reference sequence). The length of the CDR3 is 14 residues. CDR3 bases: TGTGCCAGCAGCTTGGGACTTTCGAACACTGAAGCTTTCTTT. As protein: CASSLGLSNTEAFF.

This chain connects TRBV27 to TRBJ1-5; 10 bases map to TRBD1. Germline V CDR1 and CDR2: MNHEY, SMNVEV (reference sequence). The CDR3 spans 13 residues. The ends lost 8 bases at V and 6 bases at J; junction bases unmatched: 4. For the CDR3, the DNA is TGTGCCAGCCCCGGGACAGGGGTTCAGCCCCAGCATTTT. Its translation: CASPGTGVQPQHF.

The V gene is TRBV28, the J gene TRBJ2-2, with 12 bases identical to TRBD2. The V and J ends lost 3 bases and 3 bases, in that order; junction bases with no gene match: 8. The CDR3 has 18 residues. Germline CDR1 MDHEN, CDR2 SYDVKM. Here the CDR3 DNA reads TGTGCCAGCAGTTTTGGGCTAGCGGGAGGGTCGGACACCGGGGAGCTGTTTTTT. Translation gives CASSFGLAGGSDTGELFF. Combining the CDR3 with reference TRBV28 and TRBJ2-2 gives the whole variable domain DVKVTQSSRYLVKRTGEKVFLECVQDMDHENMFWYRQDPGLGLRLIYFSYDVKMKEKGDIPEGYSVSREKKERFSLILESASTNQTSMYLCASSFGLAGGSDTGELFFGEGSRLTVL.

The CDR3, as DNA: TGCGCCAGCAGCACGAACAGGGGGACGCAGTATTTT. This codes for CASSTNRGTQYF. This chain joins TRBV5-1 and TRBJ2-3; TRBD1 agrees at 8 bases. Germline CDR1 SGHRS, CDR2 YFSETQ. V was pared by 4 bases and J by 9 bases, with 4 bases of the junction left unmatched. The CDR3 is made up of 12 amino acids. Together with reference TRBV5-1 and TRBJ2-3, the CDR3 gives the full variable domain: KAGVTQTPRYLIKTRGQQVTLSCSPISGHRSVSWYQQTPGQGLQFLFEYFSETQRNKGNFPGRFSGRQFSNSRSEMNVSTLELGDSALYLCASSTNRGTQYFGPGTRLTVL.

A single count supports this clone. The genes are TRBV18 and TRBJ2-1; D is perhaps TRBD1 (6 bases). V was trimmed by 0 bases and J by 0 bases, leaving 21 bases between them. Germline V gene data show CDR1 as KGHSH and CDR2 as LQKENI. The CDR3 loop spans 20 amino acids. CDR3 nucleotide sequence: TGTGCCAGCTCACCACCAATACAGGGTAGGATTGGCGGCTCCTACAATGAGCAGTTCTTC. Encoded protein: CASSPPIQGRIGGSYNEQFF.

This clone was seen repeatedly, ten times or more. V is TRBV15 and J is TRBJ1-5, with 7 bases matching TRBD1. There are 15 residues in the CDR3. Germline lookup yields CDR1 LNHNV and CDR2 YYDKDF (reference sequence). V lost 3 bases, J lost 4 bases, and 6 bases stayed unmatched. The chain's CDR3 is CATSSHRGMNQPQHF. In DNA form, the CDR3 reads TGTGCCACCAGCAGCCACAGGGGAATGAATCAGCCCCAGCATTTT.

The chain has TRBV30 and TRBJ1-2; D call uncertain. Germline assignment: CDR1 GTSNPN and CDR2 SVGIG (reference sequence). This CDR3 has 11 residues. The V gene lost 5 bases and the J gene lost 5 bases, with 9 bases spanning the gap. The CDR3 region is CAWEAYYGYTF. As DNA, the CDR3 is TGTGCCTGGGAGGCTTATTATGGCTACACCTTC. Filled out from reference TRBV30 and TRBJ1-2, the complete variable domain reads SQTIHQWPATLVQPVGSPLSLECTVEGTSNPNLYWYRQAAGRGLQLLFYSVGIGQISSEVPQNLSASRPQDRQFILSSKKLLLSDSGFYLCAWEAYYGYTFGSGTRLTVV.

V is TRBV28 and J is TRBJ2-1; TRBD1 or TRBD2 may be the D gene (5 bases each). Germline lookup yields CDR1 MDHEN and CDR2 SYDVKM. The CDR3 is 20 residues long. The V gene lost 4 bases and the J gene lost 8 bases, with 33 bases spanning the gap. The CDR3 DNA sequence: TGTGCCAGCAGTTCAAACCTGGGGGACGGGCTACGATTCGTACAGGATGAGCAGTTCTTC. Protein sequence: CASSSNLGDGLRFVQDEQFF.

This clone was picked up a small number of times. The V call is TRBV6-6, the J call TRBJ2-2, with 8 bases fitting TRBD2. Trimming cost V 5 bases and J 7 bases; bases outside gene matches: 9. Per the germline V gene, CDR1 is MNHNY and CDR2 is SVGAGI (reference sequence). The CDR3 sequence is 15 residues long. DNA of the CDR3: TGTGCCAGCAGTCGCCCGACTAGCGCGGACGGGGAGCTGTTTTTT. It translates to CASSRPTSADGELFF.

The chain carries TRBV5-1 and TRBJ2-1, with TRBD2 matching 7 bases. The germline V gene encodes CDR1 SGHRS and CDR2 YFSETQ. The CDR3 runs 15 residues. J lost 4 bases, V lost 0 bases, and 4 bases had no gene match. CDR3 sequence: CASSLAPSGYNEQFF. The DNA of the CDR3 is TGCGCCAGCAGCTTGGCTCCTAGCGGATACAATGAGCAGTTCTTC.

This clone showed up just a few times. The V gene is TRBV30, the J gene TRBJ1-1; maybe TRBD1 (5 bases). The germline V gene encodes CDR1 GTSNPN and CDR2 SVGIG (reference sequence). The CDR3 consists of 14 residues. Trimming left V 0 bases short and J 3 bases short, with 11 bases between. This CDR3 is CAWSVLGRDTEAFF. Here the CDR3 DNA reads TGTGCCTGGAGTGTACTGGGACGGGACACTGAAGCTTTCTTT.

This CDR3 is CAWTRSGNYGYTF. CDR3 DNA sequence: TGTGCCTGGACCCGTTCGGGTAACTATGGCTACACCTTC. The V and J genes are TRBV30 and TRBJ1-2; no definite D call. CDR1 is GTSNPN and CDR2 is SVGIG in the germline V gene (reference sequence). The V gene lost 4 bases and the J gene lost 1 base, with 10 bases spanning the gap. The CDR3 is made up of 13 amino acids. Using reference TRBV30 and TRBJ1-2 for the parts outside the CDR3, the full variable domain is SQTIHQWPATLVQPVGSPLSLECTVEGTSNPNLYWYRQAAGRGLQLLFYSVGIGQISSEVPQNLSASRPQDRQFILSSKKLLLSDSGFYLCAWTRSGNYGYTFGSGTRLTVV.

V and J are TRBV5-1 and TRBJ2-7, with 9 positions matching TRBD1. J was trimmed by 4 bases and V by 0 bases; bases with no gene match: 2. This CDR3 has 14 amino acids. Per the germline V gene, CDR1 is SGHRS and CDR2 is YFSETQ. The DNA of the CDR3 is TGCGCCAGCAGCTTGGATGGACAGGGGTACGAGCAGTACTTC. Amino acid sequence: CASSLDGQGYEQYF.

Note on this clone: In the same sample, other DNA sequences code for this CDR3. This chain connects TRBV2 to TRBJ2-7; D ambiguous. This CDR3 comprises 11 residues. The germline V and J ends were trimmed by 2 bases and 2 bases, with 1 base remaining between them. Germline V CDR1 and CDR2: SNHLY, FYNNEI. The CDR3 region is CASSETYEQYF. The CDR3 bases are TGTGCCAGCAGTGAAACCTACGAGCAGTACTTC.